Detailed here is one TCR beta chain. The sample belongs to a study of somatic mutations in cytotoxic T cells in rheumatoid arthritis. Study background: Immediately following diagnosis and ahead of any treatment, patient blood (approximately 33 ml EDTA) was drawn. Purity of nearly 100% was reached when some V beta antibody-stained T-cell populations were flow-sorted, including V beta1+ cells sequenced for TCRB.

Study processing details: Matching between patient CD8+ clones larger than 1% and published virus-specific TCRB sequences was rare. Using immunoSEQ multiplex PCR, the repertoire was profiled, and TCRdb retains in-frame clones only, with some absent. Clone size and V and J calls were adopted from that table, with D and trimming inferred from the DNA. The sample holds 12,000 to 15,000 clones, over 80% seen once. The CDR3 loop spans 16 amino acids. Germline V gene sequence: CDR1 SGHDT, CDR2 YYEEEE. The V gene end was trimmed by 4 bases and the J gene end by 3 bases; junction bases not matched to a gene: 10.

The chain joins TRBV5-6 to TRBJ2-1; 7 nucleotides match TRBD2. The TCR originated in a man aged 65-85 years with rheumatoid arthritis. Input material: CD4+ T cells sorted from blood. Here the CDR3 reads CASSLQRLAVYNEQFF. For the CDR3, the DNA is TGTGCCAGCAGCCTCCAGCGGCTAGCGGTCTACAATGAGCAGTTCTTC. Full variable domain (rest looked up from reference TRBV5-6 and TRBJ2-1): DAGVTQSPTHLIKTRGQQVTLRCSPKSGHDTVSWYQQALGQGPQFIFQYYEEEERQRGNFPDRFSGHQFPNYSSELNVNALLLGDSALYLCASSLQRLAVYNEQFFGPGTRLTVL.